The rows below give T cell receptor beta chains drawn from one sample of a study of cytomegalovirus exposure and HLA in healthy donors. Data came from immunoSEQ multiplex PCR; TCRdb stores just in-frame clones and leaves some out. The data hold approximately 150,000 clones, with more than 65% observed a single time. Sequences were obtained from PBMCs. These TCRs come from a man between 18 and 29 years old in good health and CMV-seropositive. The CDR3 runs from the conserved cysteine through the conserved F or W. The D gene is left open where the match is weak. Clone size is given for some rows only: seen once, a few or many times, or a class if the clone is expanded.

>TRBV5-8|few|TRBD1|TRBJ1-2
TGTGCCAGCAGCTCTATCCGGGACAGGGGGCATGGCTACACCTTC
CASSSIRDRGHGYTF
>TRBV5-4|few|TRBD1|TRBJ1-5
TGTGCCAGCAGCCGTGAGGGGGCGGATCAGCCCCAGCATTTT
CASSREGADQPQHF
>TRBV7-8|NA|TRBD2|TRBJ2-5
TGTGCCAGCAGGCCCGGGGGTAGCGCGGGGGATGAGACCCAGTACTTC
CASRPGGSAGDETQYF
>TRBV10-3|once|NA|TRBJ1-1
TGTGCCATCAGTGAGTCGGCCCTGACAGGCACTGAAGCTTTCTTT
CAISESALTGTEAFF
>TRBV29-1|NA|NA|TRBJ2-4
TGCAGCGTTGAGTCGTTAGCCAAAAACATTCAGTACTTC
CSVESLAKNIQYF
>TRBV7-3|few|TRBD2|TRBJ2-5
TGTGCCAGCAGCTTGGGGGGGGTAGAGACCCAGTACTTC
CASSLGGVETQYF
>TRBV19|NA|NA|TRBJ2-1
TGTGCCAGTACCCAAACCCCGGACAGCGGCATGCAGTTCTTC
CASTQTPDSGMQFF
>TRBV2|few|NA|TRBJ1-5
TGTGCCAGCAGTTCAGTACAGGGTAATCAGCCCCAGCATTTT
CASSSVQGNQPQHF
>TRBV6-1|NA|NA|TRBJ1-2
TGTGCCAGCACAACAGGGACCGGCCACTATGGCTACACCTTC
CASTTGTGHYGYTF
>TRBV4-2|once|TRBD1|TRBJ2-5
TGTGCCAGCAGCCAGGACGGACAGGAGGAAAAAGAGACCCAGTACTTC
CASSQDGQEEKETQYF
>TRBV5-4|NA|TRBD1|TRBJ1-2
TGTGCCAGCAGCTTGGGACAGGGGATGAGGGGCTACACCTTC
CASSLGQGMRGYTF
>TRBV7-9|NA|NA|TRBJ1-3
TGTGCCAGCAGCGATGGGAGGGGCGGAAACACCATATATTTT
CASSDGRGGNTIYF
>TRBV28|few|TRBD1|TRBJ1-2
TGTGCCAGCAGTCCTTACCTCCGGGACAGGGGATACTATGGCTACACCTTC
CASSPYLRDRGYYGYTF
>TRBV4-1|NA|NA|TRBJ1-1
TGCGCCAGCAGCCAAGATAGCGGCGCGGCTGAAGCTTTCTTT
CASSQDSGAAEAFF
>TRBV11-1|NA|TRBD1|TRBJ2-2
TGTGCCAGCAGCTCCCCGACAGGGGTTAACACCGGGGAGCTGTTTTTT
CASSSPTGVNTGELFF
>TRBV4-1|NA|TRBD1|TRBJ1-5
TGCGCCAGCAGCCAGGGGACAGGACTACAGCCCCAGCATTTT
CASSQGTGLQPQHF
>TRBV6-4|NA|NA|TRBJ1-1
TGTGCCAGCAGTGTGGAGGAGCACACTGAAGCTTTCTTT
CASSVEEHTEAFF
>TRBV19|NA|TRBD2|TRBJ2-5
TGTGCCAGTACCCCGGGAGGGCCTAGAGAGACCCAGTACTTC
CASTPGGPRETQYF
>TRBV5-5|few|TRBD1|TRBJ1-5
TGTGCCAGCAGCTACCGGACAGGGGACGTCTATAGCAATCAGCCCCAGCATTTT
CASSYRTGDVYSNQPQHF
>TRBV4-2|NA|NA|TRBJ1-3
TGTGCCAGCAGCCACCGGGACTCTGGAAACACCATATATTTT
CASSHRDSGNTIYF
>TRBV6-6|NA|TRBD1|TRBJ1-1
TGTGCCAGCAGTTGGGACAGGGGGCTGAGCACTGAAGCTTTCTTT
CASSWDRGLSTEAFF
>TRBV4-1|NA|NA|TRBJ2-3
TGCGCCAGCAACAGTGGGTATAGGACAGATACGCAGTATTTT
CASNSGYRTDTQYF
>TRBV11-2|NA|TRBD2|TRBJ2-2
TGTGCCGGGAGGGACACCGGGGAGCTGTTTTTT
CAGRDTGELFF